These 32 T cell receptor beta chains were all obtained from the same sample, sequenced in a study of CD8 T cells in Susac syndrome. After extraction with the RNeasy kit, about 0.45 to 1 ug of the RNA was reverse transcribed using random hexamers. Each CDR3 protein is one row after TCRdb ran MiXCR on the immunoSEQ multiplex PCR reads. The sample has around 130,000 distinct CDR3 sequences; roughly 94% are singletons. Material: CD8+ T cells from PBMCs. The receptor set was obtained from a human donor with Susac syndrome.

The chain links TRBV5-6 to TRBJ2-3, with D maybe TRBD2 (6 bases). The CDR3 length is 15 residues. V was clipped by 4 bases and J by 0 bases, with 12 bases between them. Germline CDR1 and CDR2: SGHDT and YYEEEE. The CDR3 bases are TGTGCCAGCAGCCCCGGGACTTTTAGCACAGATACGCAGTATTTT. This encodes CASSPGTFSTDTQYF.

This clonotype was recorded a few times. The V gene is TRBV5-1, the J gene TRBJ2-1; weak D call: TRBD2 (7 bases). Germline assignment: CDR1 SGHRS and CDR2 YFSETQ. This CDR3 has 16 amino acids. V lost 1 base and J lost 1, with 12 bases in between. The CDR3 spells CASSLSRGGSYNEQFF. DNA for the CDR3: TGCGCCAGCAGCTTGTCGAGGGGGGGGTCCTACAATGAGCAGTTCTTC.

The CDR3 DNA follows: TGTGCCAGCAGTTTATTGGGACAGGCCCTCTACGAGCAGTACTTC. It yields the protein CASSLLGQALYEQYF. The J gene is TRBJ2-7, the V gene TRBV12-3 or TRBV12-4, with 8 bases aligning to TRBD1. This CDR3 has 15 residues. With 2 bases clipped from V and 3 bases from J, the junction kept 6 bases outside the gene matches.

The chain carries TRBV9 and TRBJ2-3; D ambiguous. The CDR3 is 15 amino acids. Germline V gene lookup returns CDR1 SGDLS and CDR2 YYNGEE. Trimming shortened V by 0 bases and J by 0 bases, and 8 bases separated the two germline ends. The CDR3 region is CASSVGALSTDTQYF. In DNA, the CDR3 is TGTGCCAGCAGCGTAGGGGCCCTCAGCACAGATACGCAGTATTTT.

The CDR3 reads CASSTTGDRREQYF. The DNA of the CDR3 is TGTGCCAGTAGTACGACCGGGGATCGACGGGAGCAGTACTTC. The chain carries TRBV19 and TRBJ2-7; TRBD2 is a possible D gene (5 bases). The V end lost 4 bases, the J end lost 7 bases, and 17 bases lay between the germline ends. Germline-derived CDR1 and CDR2 are LNHDA and SQIVND (reference sequence). The CDR3 totals 14 residues.

The rearrangement uses TRBV29-1 and TRBJ2-3, with TRBD2 matching 7 bases. V gave up 6 bases and J gave up 8 bases; unmatched junction bases: 8. The CDR3 has 12 amino acids. Germline loops: CDR1 SQVTM, CDR2 ANQGSEA. Written as DNA, the CDR3 is TGCAGCGTGGGGGGAGGGTTCGGTACGCAGTATTTT. This codes for CSVGGGFGTQYF.

V usage is TRBV15 and J usage is TRBJ1-5; no clear D. Germline values: CDR1 LNHNV, CDR2 YYDKDF (reference sequence). Trimming pared 0 bases from V and 2 bases from J, leaving 5 bases between. This CDR3 is 14 amino acids long. The CDR3 DNA reads TGTGCCACCAGCAGAGATCTGGGCAATCAGCCCCAGCATTTT. Translated: CATSRDLGNQPQHF.

The rearrangement uses TRBV29-1 and TRBJ2-2, with 12 positions matching TRBD1. Germline V lookup: CDR1 SQVTM, CDR2 ANQGSEA. The junction had 5 bases not matched to a gene; V was cut back by 6 bases and J by 6 bases. This CDR3 is 14 amino acids long. CDR3 residues: CSVEGQGAAGELFF. The DNA of the CDR3 is TGCAGCGTGGAGGGACAGGGGGCGGCCGGGGAGCTGTTTTTT.

V and J are TRBV9 and TRBJ1-1; TRBD1 matches at 7 bases. V lost 3 bases to trimming and J lost 0 bases; unmatched junction nucleotides: 14. The CDR3 runs to 18 residues. CDR1 and CDR2 (germline): SGDLS, YYNGEE. The CDR3 nucleotides read TGTGCCAGCAGCGCCTGGCCGCAGGGGGACGTCATGAACACTGAAGCTTTCTTT. Translated: CASSAWPQGDVMNTEAFF.

This chain uses TRBV29-1 with TRBJ2-5, with 7 bases that match TRBD2. With V trimmed by 3 bases and J by 2 bases, 6 bases remained unmatched. Germline values: CDR1 SQVTM, CDR2 ANQGSEA. The CDR3 extends over 14 amino acids. CDR3 sequence reads: CSVDTSGNQETQYF. The CDR3 DNA sequence: TGCAGCGTTGATACCAGCGGGAATCAAGAGACCCAGTACTTC.

The rearrangement uses TRBV13 and TRBJ2-1; 9 positions match TRBD1. Trimming at V came to 4 bases and at J to 4 bases, leaving 5 bases not matched to a gene. CDR3 length: 15 amino acids. The germline V gene encodes CDR1 PRHDT and CDR2 FYEKMQ (reference sequence). The CDR3 spells CASSSGTGKYNEQFF. CDR3 DNA sequence: TGTGCCAGCAGCTCCGGGACAGGGAAATACAATGAGCAGTTCTTC.

This chain links TRBV4-1 with TRBJ1-1, with a weak D call TRBD1 (5 bases). CDR3 size: 15 residues. CDR1 and CDR2 from the germline V gene are MGHRA and YSYEKL. The germline V and J ends were trimmed by 0 bases and 1 base, with 9 bases remaining between them. The CDR3 DNA reads TGCGCCAGCAGCCAAGATTTCGGGGGGAACACTGAAGCTTTCTTT. Its protein product is CASSQDFGGNTEAFF.

The chain employs TRBV15 and TRBJ2-5; TRBD2 is a possible D gene (7 bases). Germline V gives CDR1 LNHNV, CDR2 YYDKDF (reference sequence). V was clipped by 5 bases and J by 4 bases, with 14 bases between them. This CDR3 comprises 14 residues. For the CDR3, the DNA is TGTGCCACCAGCCGAGGGGGGGAGGCAGAGACCCAGTACTTC. As protein: CATSRGGEAETQYF.

The gene calls are TRBV23-1 and TRBJ2-7; unclear D gene. TRBV23-1 counts as an open reading frame of uncertain function. V lost 10 bases and J lost 2, with 12 bases in between. The CDR3 totals 12 residues. The CDR3 region is CATRIHPYEQYF. CDR3 in DNA: TGCGCCACCAGGATCCACCCCTACGAGCAGTACTTC.

V gene TRBV9 combines with J gene TRBJ2-5, with D maybe TRBD1 (6 bases). V lost 4 bases and J lost 3, with 16 bases in between. Germline values: CDR1 SGDLS, CDR2 YYNGEE. CDR3 length: 15 amino acids. CDR3 DNA sequence: TGTGCCAGCAGCCATTCGGAGGCAGGGGAAGAGACCCAGTACTTC. Protein: CASSHSEAGEETQYF. The whole variable domain, remainder taken from reference TRBV9 and TRBJ2-5, is DSGVTQTPKHLITATGQRVTLRCSPRSGDLSVYWYQQSLDQGLQFLIQYYNGEERAKGNILERFSAQQFPDLHSELNLSSLELGDSALYFCASSHSEAGEETQYFGPGTRLLVL.

J is TRBJ1-1 and V is TRBV4-1; D is unresolved. The V gene's germline CDR1 is MGHRA and CDR2 YSYEKL. V shed 0 bases and J shed 1 base, with 12 bases lying between them. The CDR3 is 16 amino acids. In nucleotides, the CDR3 is TGCGCCAGCAGCCAAGATGGTGAAGGGAAGAACACTGAAGCTTTCTTT. Translation: CASSQDGEGKNTEAFF.

The chain joins TRBV24-1 to TRBJ2-1; D is unresolved. Germline CDR1 and CDR2: KGHDR and SFDVKD. The CDR3 loop spans 13 amino acids. V was shortened by 3 bases and J by 8 bases, with 10 bases between the two germline ends. CDR3 residues: CATSDPAEDEQFF. The CDR3 DNA reads TGTGCCACCAGTGATCCCGCGGAAGATGAGCAGTTCTTC.

The rearrangement joins TRBV5-6 to TRBJ2-1, with TRBD2 identical over 13 bases. CDR1 and CDR2 (germline): SGHDT, YYEEEE. This CDR3 is built from 20 residues. J lost 0 bases, V lost 4 bases, and 13 bases had no gene match. CDR3 residues: CASSLFPGTSGVSSYNEQFF. The CDR3 nucleotides read TGTGCCAGCAGCCTATTTCCCGGGACTAGCGGGGTTAGCTCCTACAATGAGCAGTTCTTC.

The genes are TRBV4-1 and TRBJ2-7, with 11 bases lining up with TRBD1. The CDR3 spans 17 residues. Trimming took 1 base from V and 3 from J; bases not matched to a gene: 8. Germline CDR1 is MGHRA and CDR2 is YSYEKL. Here the CDR3 reads CASSQGSGTGGIYEQYF. Written as DNA, the CDR3 is TGCGCCAGCAGCCAAGGATCCGGGACAGGGGGGATCTACGAGCAGTACTTC.

The genes are TRBV4-1 and TRBJ2-4; the D is unclear. V shed 1 base and J shed 5 bases, with 9 bases lying between them. This CDR3 contains 14 residues. The germline gives CDR1 MGHRA, CDR2 YSYEKL. DNA for the CDR3: TGCGCCAGCAGCCAAGGACGGTCCCAAAACATTCAGTACTTC. Its protein is CASSQGRSQNIQYF.

In its sample, this clonotype was seen a few times. The chain recombines TRBV6-1 with TRBJ1-2; D ambiguous. The CDR3 runs to 16 residues. The V end lost 7 bases, the J end lost 1 base, and 19 bases lay between the germline ends. The germline V gene has CDR1 MNHNS and CDR2 SASEGT. The CDR3 is CASTTGGSFSNYGYTF. CDR3 sequence (DNA): TGTGCCAGCACCACGGGAGGGAGCTTTAGTAACTATGGCTACACCTTC.

Only one count was recorded for this clonotype. The chain carries TRBV30 and TRBJ1-4; D might be TRBD1 (6 bases). Germline V gene sequence: CDR1 GTSNPN, CDR2 SVGIG (reference sequence). V was cut by 2 bases and J by 8 bases, with 12 bases left in between. CDR3 length equals 13 residues. CDR3 residues: CAWSPQGGEKLFF. The CDR3 region has the DNA TGTGCCTGGAGTCCACAGGGCGGGGAAAAACTGTTTTTT.

This clonotype has only one observation. The chain has TRBV3-1 and TRBJ2-7; perhaps TRBD2 as D (5 bases). The length of the CDR3 is 13 residues. Germline assignment: CDR1 LGHDT and CDR2 YNNKEL (reference sequence). V lost 5 bases to trimming and J lost 3 bases, with 11 bases between them. CDR3 amino acids: CASSIGLIYEQYF. CDR3 nucleotide sequence: TGTGCCAGCAGCATCGGACTGATCTACGAGCAGTACTTC.

The J gene is TRBJ2-2, the V gene TRBV25-1, with TRBD1 matching over 12 bases. The CDR3 has 17 residues. In germline, CDR1 is MGHDK, CDR2 SYGVNS. Germline trimming cut 4 bases from V and 4 bases from J; bases unmatched to any gene: 7. In DNA form, the CDR3 reads TGTGCCAGCAGTGCACCGGGACAGGGGGCTTCCACCGGGGAGCTGTTTTTT. Residues: CASSAPGQGASTGELFF.

The chain couples TRBV29-1 to TRBJ2-1, with TRBD1 matching 7 bases. Germline V CDR1 and CDR2: SQVTM, ANQGSEA. V lost 7 bases and J lost 7; bases outside the gene matches: 10. The CDR3 runs 13 residues. The chain's CDR3 is CSAAGPQGNEQFF. In DNA, the CDR3 is TGCAGCGCCGCCGGGCCACAGGGGAATGAGCAGTTCTTC.

The CDR3 DNA sequence: TGCAGTGCCCGGGACAGCTCTAACTATGGCTACACCTTC. This encodes CSARDSSNYGYTF. The V and J genes are TRBV20-1 and TRBJ1-2; 7 bases match TRBD1. This CDR3 has 13 amino acids. Unmatched junction bases numbered 4, after V lost 6 bases and J lost 0 bases. The germline V gene has CDR1 DFQATT and CDR2 SNEGSKA (reference sequence).

A single count supports this clonotype. The rearrangement links TRBV20-1 to TRBJ1-5; 7 bases map to TRBD1. Per germline, CDR1 DFQATT and CDR2 SNEGSKA (reference sequence). The CDR3 loop spans 14 amino acids. V dropped 0 bases and J dropped 5; count of bases not matched to a gene: 4. CDR3: CSARDRDSHQPQHF. CDR3 coding DNA: TGCAGTGCTAGAGATCGGGACAGCCATCAGCCCCAGCATTTT.

By sample fraction, this clonotype is medium-sized (0.01 to 0.1%). The rearrangement links TRBV6-1 to TRBJ2-1, with TRBD2 identical over 8 bases. CDR1 and CDR2 from the germline V gene are MNHNS and SASEGT. The CDR3 runs 14 residues. Losses at the gene ends were 5 bases for V and 8 bases for J; bases not matched to a gene: 8. The CDR3 reads CASSLSGMGYEQFF. CDR3 nucleotides: TGTGCCAGCAGTCTTAGCGGGATGGGATATGAGCAGTTCTTC.

V is TRBV20-1 and J is TRBJ1-5; D is undetermined. CDR3 length equals 14 residues. Germline CDR1 and CDR2: DFQATT and SNEGSKA (reference sequence). Trimming left V 1 base short and J 3 bases short, with 10 bases between. CDR3 DNA sequence: TGCAGTGCTAGAGGTATTGTGGCCAATCAGCCCCAGCATTTT. It specifies CSARGIVANQPQHF.

V is TRBV29-1 and J is TRBJ1-2; 7 nucleotides match TRBD1. Germline V gene sequence: CDR1 SQVTM, CDR2 ANQGSEA. V trimming: 3 bases; J trimming: 4 bases; junction bases outside the gene matches: 8. The CDR3 runs 14 residues. The CDR3 loop reads CSVEADRSPYGYTF. CDR3 bases: TGCAGCGTTGAGGCGGACAGGTCGCCCTATGGCTACACCTTC.

The V and J genes are TRBV4-1 and TRBJ2-6, with unresolved D. Trimming cost V 4 bases and J 0 bases, with 10 bases left between them. This CDR3 region has 16 residues. The germline V gene has CDR1 MGHRA and CDR2 YSYEKL. The CDR3 loop is CASSPVVSSGANVLTF. CDR3 DNA: TGCGCCAGCAGCCCGGTGGTAAGCTCTGGGGCCAACGTCCTGACTTTC.

This sequence joins TRBV7-2 and TRBJ2-4; possible D gene TRBD2, 5 bases. V lost 5 bases, J lost 6 bases, and 11 bases lay in between. The CDR3 runs to 13 residues. CDR1 is SGHTA, CDR2 FQGNSA, per germline. The CDR3 loop reads CASSHSEPNIQYF. The CDR3 DNA sequence: TGTGCCAGCAGCCATAGCGAACCAAACATTCAGTACTTC. The whole variable domain, filled in from reference TRBV7-2 and TRBJ2-4, reads GAGVSQSPSNKVTEKGKDVELRCDPISGHTALYWYRQSLGQGLEFLIYFQGNSAPDKSGLPSDRFSAERTGGSVSTLTIQRTQQEDSAVYLCASSHSEPNIQYFGAGTRLSVL.